What follows are 10 T cell receptor beta chains derived from one specimen sequenced in a study of siplizumab effects on memory and regulatory T cells. Sequencing used immunoSEQ multiplex PCR; TCRdb keeps in-frame clones, though not all of them. Among about 100,000 clones listed, 91% were seen once. The sequenced sample consisted of CD4+ T cells sorted from blood. The receptor set was obtained from a human donor in good health.

The rearrangement uses TRBV5-1 and TRBJ2-7; TRBD2 might be the D (6 bases). This CDR3 region has 16 residues. Germline CDR1 reads SGHRS; CDR2 reads YFSETQ. V shed 3 bases and J shed 1 base, with 17 bases lying between them. The DNA of the CDR3 is TGCGCCAGCAGCTGGGGGGAGGACGCCGCTTCCTACGAGCAGTACTTC. This encodes CASSWGEDAASYEQYF.

The V and J genes are TRBV6-1 and TRBJ2-6; D might be TRBD1 or TRBD2, each matching 5 bases. With 4 bases removed from V and 2 bases from J, the gap between germline ends came to 24 bases. CDR1 and CDR2 from the germline V gene are MNHNS and SASEGT. CDR3 size: 20 residues. The CDR3 nucleotides read TGTGCCAGCAGTGTATTGGTCAGCGGAAGGGGAATTCCTGGGGCCAACGTCCTGACTTTC. Protein sequence: CASSVLVSGRGIPGANVLTF.

This clone came up once. This chain connects TRBV16 to TRBJ1-5, with 8 bases fitting TRBD1. Unmatched junction bases numbered 4, after V lost 2 bases and J lost 4 bases. Germline-derived CDR1 and CDR2 are KGHSY and FQNENV. This CDR3 contains 15 residues. CDR3 sequence: CASSQGRTGNQPQHF. The CDR3 DNA follows: TGTGCCAGCAGCCAAGGGAGGACAGGGAATCAGCCCCAGCATTTT.

A single count supports this clone. The V gene is TRBV27, the J gene TRBJ2-1; no clear D. The V gene's germline CDR1 is MNHEY and CDR2 SMNVEV (reference sequence). The V end lost 5 bases, the J end lost 1 base, and 6 bases lay between the germline ends. There are 13 residues in the CDR3. Here the CDR3 reads CASSRPSYNEQFF. For the CDR3, the DNA is TGTGCCAGCAGTCGTCCTTCCTACAATGAGCAGTTCTTC.

V is TRBV6-5 and J is TRBJ1-4, with D hard to call. Germline CDR1 is MNHEY and CDR2 is SVGAGI. V lost 3 bases to trimming and J lost 7 bases, with 9 bases between them. The CDR3 runs 13 residues. The CDR3 loop reads CASSYRLPEKLFF. Here the CDR3 DNA reads TGTGCCAGCAGTTATCGATTGCCTGAAAAACTGTTTTTT.

The rearrangement uses TRBV28 and TRBJ1-4, with TRBD1 matching 8 bases. Germline assignment: CDR1 MDHEN and CDR2 SYDVKM. CDR3 size: 15 residues. J was trimmed by 6 bases and V by 3 bases; bases with no gene match: 6. CDR3 sequence: CASSLIQGADEKLFF. DNA for the CDR3: TGTGCCAGCAGTTTGATCCAGGGGGCGGATGAAAAACTGTTTTTT.

This clone came up once. V and J are TRBV19 and TRBJ2-1; D possibly corresponds to TRBD1 (5 bases). This CDR3 is 15 amino acids long. The V end lost 6 bases, the J end lost 1 base, and 13 bases lay between the germline ends. CDR1 and CDR2 (germline): LNHDA, SQIVND (reference sequence). The CDR3 bases are TGTGCCAGTAGAGGGTCAGGGTTTTCCTACAATGAGCAGTTCTTC. This sequence encodes CASRGSGFSYNEQFF.

The chain combines TRBV11-2 with TRBJ2-5; 9 bases match TRBD1. CDR1 SGHAT and CDR2 FQNNGV come from the germline V gene. J gave up 7 bases and V 5 bases, and 8 bases lay outside the gene matches. This CDR3 region has 14 residues. The CDR3 DNA reads TGTGCCAGCAGCGCCGGACAGGGGCCCACGACCCAGTACTTC. It specifies CASSAGQGPTTQYF. The complete variable domain, with remaining parts taken from reference TRBV11-2 and TRBJ2-5, reads EAGVAQSPRYKIIEKRQSVAFWCNPISGHATLYWYQQILGQGPKLLIQFQNNGVVDDSQLPKDRFSAERLKGVDSTLKIQPAKLEDSAVYLCASSAGQGPTTQYFGPGTRLLVL.

This chain joins TRBV5-5 and TRBJ2-7; D unclear. Trimming took off 0 bases at V and 0 bases at J, with 7 bases between the two ends. Germline V gives CDR1 SGHKS, CDR2 YYEKEE (reference sequence). This CDR3 has 14 amino acids. The CDR3 spells CASSLALHSYEQYF. CDR3 nucleotide sequence: TGTGCCAGCAGCTTGGCACTCCACTCCTACGAGCAGTACTTC.

The CDR3 loop reads CASRKNPTGTRAYNEQFF. The CDR3 DNA follows: TGTGCCAGCAGGAAAAACCCTACCGGGACTAGAGCCTACAATGAGCAGTTCTTC. The chain joins TRBV2 to TRBJ2-1; TRBD2 aligns across 8 bases. The CDR3 contains 18 residues. The trim removed 6 bases at V and 2 bases at J, leaving 15 bases unmatched. Germline V lookup: CDR1 SNHLY, CDR2 FYNNEI. The complete variable domain, with remaining parts taken from reference TRBV2 and TRBJ2-1, reads EPEVTQTPSHQVTQMGQEVILRCVPISNHLYFYWYRQILGQKVEFLVSFYNNEISEKSEIFDDQFSVERPDGSNFTLKIRSTKLEDSAMYFCASRKNPTGTRAYNEQFFGPGTRLTVL.